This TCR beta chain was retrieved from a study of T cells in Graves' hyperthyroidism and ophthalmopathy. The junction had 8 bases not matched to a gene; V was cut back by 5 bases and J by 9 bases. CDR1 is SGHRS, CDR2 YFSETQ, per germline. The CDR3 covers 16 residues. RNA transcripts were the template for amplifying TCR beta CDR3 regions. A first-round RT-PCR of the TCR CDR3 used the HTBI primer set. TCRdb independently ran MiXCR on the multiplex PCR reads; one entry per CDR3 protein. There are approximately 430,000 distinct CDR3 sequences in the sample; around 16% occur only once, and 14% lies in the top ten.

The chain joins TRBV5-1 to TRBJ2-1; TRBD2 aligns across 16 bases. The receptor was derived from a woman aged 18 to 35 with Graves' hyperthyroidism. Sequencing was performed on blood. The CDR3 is CASSVMGLAGGPEQFF. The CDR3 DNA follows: TGCGCCAGCAGTGTGATGGGACTAGCGGGGGGGCCTGAGCAGTTCTTC.